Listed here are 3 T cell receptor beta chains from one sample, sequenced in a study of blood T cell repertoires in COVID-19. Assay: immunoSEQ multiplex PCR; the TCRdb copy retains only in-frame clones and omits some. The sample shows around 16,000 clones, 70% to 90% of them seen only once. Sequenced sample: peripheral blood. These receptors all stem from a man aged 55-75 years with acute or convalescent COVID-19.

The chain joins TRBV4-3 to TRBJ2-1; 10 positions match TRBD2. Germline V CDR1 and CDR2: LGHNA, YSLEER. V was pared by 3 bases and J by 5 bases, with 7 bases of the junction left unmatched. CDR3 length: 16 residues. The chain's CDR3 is CASSQPSGSGNNEQFF. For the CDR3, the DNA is TGCGCCAGCAGCCAGCCTAGCGGGAGTGGCAACAATGAGCAGTTCTTC.

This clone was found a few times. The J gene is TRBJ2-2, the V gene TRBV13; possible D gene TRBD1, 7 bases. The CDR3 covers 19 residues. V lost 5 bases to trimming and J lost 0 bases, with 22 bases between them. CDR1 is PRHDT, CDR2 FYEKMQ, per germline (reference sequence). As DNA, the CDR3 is TGTGCCAGCAGCCGCGGACCCTACAGGGGAGGCGCGAACACCGGGGAGCTGTTTTTT. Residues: CASSRGPYRGGANTGELFF.

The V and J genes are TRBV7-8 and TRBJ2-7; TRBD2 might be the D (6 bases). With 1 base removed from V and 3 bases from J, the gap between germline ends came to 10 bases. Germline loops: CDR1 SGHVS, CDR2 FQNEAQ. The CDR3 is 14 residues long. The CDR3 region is CASSLDGGLYEQYF. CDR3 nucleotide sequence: TGTGCCAGCAGCTTAGATGGGGGACTCTACGAGCAGTACTTC.